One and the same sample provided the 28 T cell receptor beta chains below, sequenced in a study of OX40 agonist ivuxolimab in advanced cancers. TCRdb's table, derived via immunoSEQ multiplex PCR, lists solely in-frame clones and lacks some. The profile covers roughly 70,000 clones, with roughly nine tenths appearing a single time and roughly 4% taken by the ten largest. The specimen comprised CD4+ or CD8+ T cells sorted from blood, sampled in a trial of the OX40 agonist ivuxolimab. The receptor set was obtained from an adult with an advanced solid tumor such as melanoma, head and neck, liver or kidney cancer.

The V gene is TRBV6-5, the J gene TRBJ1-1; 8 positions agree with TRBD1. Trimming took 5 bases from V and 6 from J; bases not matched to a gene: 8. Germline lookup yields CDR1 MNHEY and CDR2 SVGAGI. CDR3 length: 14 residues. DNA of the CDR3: TGTGCCAGCAGTGAAGGACAGGGCCGCGCTGAAGCTTTCTTT. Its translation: CASSEGQGRAEAFF.

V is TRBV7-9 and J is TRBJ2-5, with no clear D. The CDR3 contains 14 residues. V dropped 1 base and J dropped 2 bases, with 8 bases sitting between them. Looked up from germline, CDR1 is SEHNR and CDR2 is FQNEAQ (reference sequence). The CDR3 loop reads CASSLGLFQETQYF. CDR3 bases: TGTGCCAGCAGCTTAGGCCTATTTCAAGAGACCCAGTACTTC.

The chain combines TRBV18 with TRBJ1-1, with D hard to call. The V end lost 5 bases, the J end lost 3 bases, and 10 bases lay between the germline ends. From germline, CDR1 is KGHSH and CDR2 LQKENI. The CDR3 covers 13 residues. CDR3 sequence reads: CASSVARDTEAFF. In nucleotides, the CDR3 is TGTGCCAGCTCAGTGGCCAGAGACACTGAAGCTTTCTTT.

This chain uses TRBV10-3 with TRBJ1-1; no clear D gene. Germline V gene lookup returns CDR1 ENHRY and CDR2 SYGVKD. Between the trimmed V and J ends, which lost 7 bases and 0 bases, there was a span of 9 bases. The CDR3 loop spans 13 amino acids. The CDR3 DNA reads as TGTGCCATCACGGTAGGGATGAACACTGAAGCTTTCTTT. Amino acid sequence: CAITVGMNTEAFF.

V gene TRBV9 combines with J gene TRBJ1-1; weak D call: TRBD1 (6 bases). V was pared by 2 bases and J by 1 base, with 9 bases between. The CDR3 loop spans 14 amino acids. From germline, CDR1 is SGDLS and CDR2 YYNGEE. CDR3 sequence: CASSVRGGNTEAFF. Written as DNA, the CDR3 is TGTGCCAGCAGCGTTAGGGGGGGGAACACTGAAGCTTTCTTT.

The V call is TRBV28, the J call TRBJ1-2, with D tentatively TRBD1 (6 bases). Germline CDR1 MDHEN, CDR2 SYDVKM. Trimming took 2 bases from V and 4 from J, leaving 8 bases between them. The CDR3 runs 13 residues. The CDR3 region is CASSLGQFYGYTF. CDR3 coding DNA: TGTGCCAGCAGTTTAGGACAGTTCTATGGCTACACCTTC.

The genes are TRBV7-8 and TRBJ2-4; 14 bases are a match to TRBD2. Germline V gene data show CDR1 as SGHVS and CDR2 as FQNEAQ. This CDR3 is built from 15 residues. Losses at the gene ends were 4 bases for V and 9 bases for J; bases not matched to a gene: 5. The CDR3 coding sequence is TGTGCCAGCAGCTCGACTAGCGGGAGGGAGGGCATTCAGTACTTC. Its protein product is CASSSTSGREGIQYF.

The DNA of the CDR3 is TGCGCCAGCAGCTTGCTTGGCCCACCGAACACCGGGGAGCTGTTTTTT. This sequence encodes CASSLLGPPNTGELFF. V and J are TRBV5-1 and TRBJ2-2; D is uncertain. V lost 1 base and J lost 0, with 10 bases in between. The CDR3 extends over 16 amino acids. Germline CDR1 and CDR2: SGHRS and YFSETQ.

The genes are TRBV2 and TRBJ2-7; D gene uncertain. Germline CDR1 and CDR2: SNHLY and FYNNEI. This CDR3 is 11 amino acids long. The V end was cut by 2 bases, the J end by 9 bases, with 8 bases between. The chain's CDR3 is CASSERSRQYF. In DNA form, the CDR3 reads TGTGCCAGCAGTGAAAGATCCAGGCAGTACTTC.

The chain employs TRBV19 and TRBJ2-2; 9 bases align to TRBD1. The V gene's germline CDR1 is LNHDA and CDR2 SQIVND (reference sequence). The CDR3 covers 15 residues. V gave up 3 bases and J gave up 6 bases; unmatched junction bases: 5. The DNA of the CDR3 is TGTGCCAGTAGTATCGACGGGACAGGGCCCGGGGAGCTGTTTTTT. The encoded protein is CASSIDGTGPGELFF.

CDR3 DNA sequence: TGTGCCAGCAGCTTAGATCAGGGGGCTTTGGTTGAGGAAAAACTGTTTTTT. Translation gives CASSLDQGALVEEKLFF. This chain uses TRBV11-3 with TRBJ1-4; 8 bases fit TRBD1. V was clipped by 0 bases and J by 8 bases; unmatched bases: 11. The germline V gene has CDR1 SGHNT and CDR2 YENEEA. This CDR3 is built from 17 residues. Looking up the rest from reference TRBV11-3 and TRBJ1-4 gives the full variable domain: EAGVVQSPRYKIIEKKQPVAFWCNPISGHNTLYWYLQNLGQGPELLIRYENEEAVDDSQLPKDRFSAERLKGVDSTLKIQPAELGDSAVYLCASSLDQGALVEEKLFFGSGTQLSVL.

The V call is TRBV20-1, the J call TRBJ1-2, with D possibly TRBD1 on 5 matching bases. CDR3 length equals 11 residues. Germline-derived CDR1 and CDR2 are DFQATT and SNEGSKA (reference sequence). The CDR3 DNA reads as TGCGGCGGGGGGTGGTACTATGGCTACACCTTC. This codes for CGGGWYYGYTF.

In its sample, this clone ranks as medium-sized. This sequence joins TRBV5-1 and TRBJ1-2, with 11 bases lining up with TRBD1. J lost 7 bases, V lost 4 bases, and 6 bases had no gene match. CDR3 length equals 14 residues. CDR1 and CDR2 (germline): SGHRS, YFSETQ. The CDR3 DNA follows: TGCGCCAGCAGCCCCGGGACAGGGGGTGGTGGCTACACCTTC. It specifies CASSPGTGGGGYTF.

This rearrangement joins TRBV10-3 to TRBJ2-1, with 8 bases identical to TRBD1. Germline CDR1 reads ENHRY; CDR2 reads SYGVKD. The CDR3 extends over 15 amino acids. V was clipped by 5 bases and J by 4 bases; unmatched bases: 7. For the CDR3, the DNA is TGTGCCATCAGTTTCGACAGGGGCGAGTACAATGAGCAGTTCTTC. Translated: CAISFDRGEYNEQFF.

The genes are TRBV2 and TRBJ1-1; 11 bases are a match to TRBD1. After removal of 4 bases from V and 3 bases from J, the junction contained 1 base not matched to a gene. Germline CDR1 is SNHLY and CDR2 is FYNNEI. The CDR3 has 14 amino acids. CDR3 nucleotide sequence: TGTGCCAGCAGTGGGACAGGGGGCCACACTGAAGCTTTCTTT. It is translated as CASSGTGGHTEAFF.

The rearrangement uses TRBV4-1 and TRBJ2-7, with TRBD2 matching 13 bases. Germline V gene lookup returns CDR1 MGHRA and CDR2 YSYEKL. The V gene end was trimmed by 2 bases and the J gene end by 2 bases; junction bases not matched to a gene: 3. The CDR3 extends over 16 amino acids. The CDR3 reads CASSQRGTSGTYEQYF. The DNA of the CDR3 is TGCGCCAGCAGCCAAAGGGGGACTAGCGGGACCTACGAGCAGTACTTC.

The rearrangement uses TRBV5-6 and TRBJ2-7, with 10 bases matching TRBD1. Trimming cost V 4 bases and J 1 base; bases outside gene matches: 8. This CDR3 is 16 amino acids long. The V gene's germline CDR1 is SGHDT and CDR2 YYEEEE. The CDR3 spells CASSLYPGQGSYEQYF. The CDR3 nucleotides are TGTGCCAGCAGCCTATATCCGGGACAGGGGTCCTACGAGCAGTACTTC.

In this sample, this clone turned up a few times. CDR3 nucleotides: TGTGCCAGCAGCTTCCTTTCCCAGGGGGCCGGGGAGCTGTTTTTT. Translation gives CASSFLSQGAGELFF. The chain carries TRBV7-8 and TRBJ2-2; TRBD1 matches 7 bases. The CDR3 loop spans 15 amino acids. V lost 3 bases and J lost 6; bases outside the gene matches: 7. Germline loops: CDR1 SGHVS, CDR2 FQNEAQ.

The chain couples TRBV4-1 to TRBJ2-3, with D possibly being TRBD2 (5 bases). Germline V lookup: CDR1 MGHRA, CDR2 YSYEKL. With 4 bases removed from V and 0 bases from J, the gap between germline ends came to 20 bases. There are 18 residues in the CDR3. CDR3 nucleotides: TGCGCCAGCAGCCGCGTGTGGGTCGGGGAAAGTAGCACAGATACGCAGTATTTT. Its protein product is CASSRVWVGESSTDTQYF.

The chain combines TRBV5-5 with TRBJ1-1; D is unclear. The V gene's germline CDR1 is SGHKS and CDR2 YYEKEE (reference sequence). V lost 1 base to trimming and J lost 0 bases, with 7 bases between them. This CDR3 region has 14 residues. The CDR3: CASSLRHMNTEAFF. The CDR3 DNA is TGTGCCAGCAGCTTGAGGCATATGAACACTGAAGCTTTCTTT. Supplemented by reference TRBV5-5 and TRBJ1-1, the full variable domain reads DAGVTQSPTHLIKTRGQQVTLRCSPISGHKSVSWYQQVLGQGPQFIFQYYEKEERGRGNFPDRFSARQFPNYSSELNVNALLLGDSALYLCASSLRHMNTEAFFGQGTRLTVV.

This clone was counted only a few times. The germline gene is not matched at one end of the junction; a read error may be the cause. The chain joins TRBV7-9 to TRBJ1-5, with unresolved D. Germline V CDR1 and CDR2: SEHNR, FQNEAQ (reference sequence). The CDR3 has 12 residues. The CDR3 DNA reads TGTGCCAGCAGCTTAGAGAATCGGCCCCAGCATTTT. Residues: CASSLENRPQHF.

DNA of the CDR3: TGTGCCAGCAGCCCCGCATCAGGACTAGCGGGAGTTAGCAATGAGCAGTTCTTC. Encoded protein: CASSPASGLAGVSNEQFF. The chain uses TRBV11-2 and TRBJ2-1; 13 positions agree with TRBD2. This CDR3 region has 18 residues. V dropped 5 bases and J dropped 6; count of bases not matched to a gene: 13. The V gene's germline CDR1 is SGHAT and CDR2 FQNNGV.

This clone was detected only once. CDR3 nucleotide sequence: TGTGCCAGCAGTTACTCGGCAGGGCACACTGAAGCTTTCTTT. This codes for CASSYSAGHTEAFF. J is TRBJ1-1 and V is TRBV6-6; D is possibly TRBD1 (5 bases). The ends were cut back, 0 bases at V and 3 bases at J, with 8 bases in the middle. This CDR3 spans 14 amino acids. Looked up from germline, CDR1 is MNHNY and CDR2 is SVGAGI (reference sequence).

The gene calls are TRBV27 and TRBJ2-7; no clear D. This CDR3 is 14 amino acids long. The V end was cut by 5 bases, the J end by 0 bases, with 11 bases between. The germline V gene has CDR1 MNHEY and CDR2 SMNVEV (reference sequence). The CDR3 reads CASSARRSSYEQYF. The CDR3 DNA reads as TGTGCCAGCAGTGCAAGAAGGAGCTCCTACGAGCAGTACTTC.

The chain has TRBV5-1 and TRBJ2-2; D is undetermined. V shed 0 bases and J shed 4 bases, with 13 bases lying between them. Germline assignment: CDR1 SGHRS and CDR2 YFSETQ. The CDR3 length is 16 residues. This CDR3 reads CASSLALGSRTGELFF. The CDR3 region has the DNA TGCGCCAGCAGCTTGGCCCTGGGCAGCCGCACCGGGGAGCTGTTTTTT.

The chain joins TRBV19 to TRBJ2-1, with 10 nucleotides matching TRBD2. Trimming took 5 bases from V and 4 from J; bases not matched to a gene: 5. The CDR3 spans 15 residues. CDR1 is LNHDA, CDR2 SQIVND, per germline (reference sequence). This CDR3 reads CASSGGTSVYNEQFF. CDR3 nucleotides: TGTGCCAGTAGTGGGGGGACTAGCGTATACAATGAGCAGTTCTTC.

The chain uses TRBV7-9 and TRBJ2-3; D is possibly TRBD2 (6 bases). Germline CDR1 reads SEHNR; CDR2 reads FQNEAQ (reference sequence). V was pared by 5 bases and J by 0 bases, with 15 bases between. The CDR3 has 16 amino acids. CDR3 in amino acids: CASSPPFRESTDTQYF. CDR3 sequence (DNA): TGTGCCAGCAGCCCACCATTTCGGGAGAGCACAGATACGCAGTATTTT.

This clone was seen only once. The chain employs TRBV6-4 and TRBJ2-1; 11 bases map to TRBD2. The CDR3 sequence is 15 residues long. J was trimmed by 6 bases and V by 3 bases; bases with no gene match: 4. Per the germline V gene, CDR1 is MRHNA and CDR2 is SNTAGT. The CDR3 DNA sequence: TGTGCCAGCAGTGAATTACTAGCGGGAGCCAATGAGCAGTTCTTC. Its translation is CASSELLAGANEQFF.